This TCR beta chain was profiled in a study of blood T cell repertoires in COVID-19. The wider study: Whether acute or convalescent, the COVID-19 samples came from the United States, Italy and Spain.

The CDR3 loop spans 14 amino acids. Unmatched junction bases numbered 5, after V lost 4 bases and J lost 2 bases. Per germline, CDR1 SGHTA and CDR2 FQGNSA. Sequencing used immunoSEQ multiplex PCR; TCRdb keeps in-frame clones, though not all of them. The data show over 130,000 clones, about 79% seen once. The TCR sequence derives from a woman aged 80 or older with active or convalescent COVID-19. Sequencing was performed on peripheral blood. The chain links TRBV7-2 to TRBJ2-7, with 7 bases that match TRBD1. As DNA, the CDR3 is TGTGCCAGCAGCTCTGCCGGGACAGCCTACGAGCAGTACTTC. Its translation is CASSSAGTAYEQYF.